The present entry profiles one T cell receptor (beta chain) with its context. Within its sample, this clonotype is medium-sized (0.01 to 0.1%). Its antigen remains undetermined. Base quality data are lacking; no much larger clone is found one base away. This entry comes from a study of breast tumors, draining lymph nodes, adjacent tissues listed by TCRdb under 2016. As for the study more broadly: Breast cancer patients provided tumor, adjacent nontumor tissue and axillary lymph nodes, and the study compared the TCR beta repertoires across these three sources. In human breast cancer, the study set out to assess how tumor, surrounding tissue and draining lymph node repertoires relate to one another and whether T cells might be exchanged between them.

What the authors observed across the whole study: The data were judged consistent with most tumor T cells deriving from the lymph node and then expanding within tumor tissue. The study presented the conclusion that tumor T cells originate in lymph nodes as consistent with a hypothesis, not as something directly demonstrated. T-cell repertoire diversity in tumors was found to be lower than in lymph nodes but higher than in nontumor tissue, and preferential V and J gene usage was observed. In luminal-like breast cancer, tumor and nontumor tissue repertoires resembled each other significantly more than in basal-like breast cancer.

TCRdb lists the instrument as Illumina HiSeq 2000. TCR beta chain libraries were generated through multiplex PCR amplification. The amplified TCR beta chain products were analyzed by high-throughput sequencing. TCRdb reprocessing: public reads trimmed at Q25 with fastp, clones called with MiXCR, in-frame beta chains kept. Rows with one shared CDR3 protein collapse into an entry with the most common genes and DNA. The sample table lists tens of thousands of distinct CDR3 sequences, 42% of them with a count of one. The ten most abundant clones make up 8% to 11% of the sample. The receptor's source is a female donor with breast cancer. Some clones in this sample may be carry-over from other donors' samples. Material: breast tumor tissue.

The DNA sequence is as follows: TGTGCCACCAGCAGAGAAGACGGGAGGGCCTGGGAGACCCAGTACTTC. This encodes CATSREDGRAWETQYF. The chain is made from TRBV15 and TRBJ2-5; 8 central nucleotides agree with TRBD2. From V the trimming removes 0 bases and from J it removes 5 bases, while the gene matches leave 8 bases of the junction unaccounted for. Inclusive of the bounding cysteine and phenylalanine, the CDR3 is 16 residues long. Just the 48-base CDR3 DNA is kept, in frame starting at base 1. Sequences LNHNV (CDR1) and YYDKDF (CDR2) are obtained from the germline V gene (reference sequence). When the CDR3 is completed using the reference TRBV15 and TRBJ2-5 genes on either side, the full variable domain is DAMVIQNPRYQVTQFGKPVTLSCSQTLNHNVMYWYQQKSSQAPKLLFHYYDKDFNNEADTPDNFQSRRPNTSFCFLDIRSPGLGDTAMYLCATSREDGRAWETQYFGPGTRLLVL.